The 20 T cell receptor beta chains below all came from one sample that was sequenced in a study of neurological immune-mediated disorders. TCRdb redid the calling of the 5' RACE reads with MiXCR, one entry per CDR3 protein. The sample comprises approximately 100,000 distinct CDR3 sequences, less than 14% of which are singletons, and approximately 3.1% rests with the top ten. Stated time point: longitudinal time-point 3. What was sequenced was PBMCs. The source is a female donor with HTLV-1-associated myelopathy (HAM/TSP).

In the case of this clonotype: This sequence may be a read error, since a much larger clone differs from it by one base. The gene calls are TRBV12-3 or TRBV12-4 and TRBJ2-3; D ambiguous. This CDR3 has 13 amino acids. The CDR3 is CASRVVSTDTHYF. Written as DNA, the CDR3 is TGTGCCAGCAGAGTCGTGTCCACAGATACGCATTATTTT.

In this sample, this clonotype turned up many times. This chain's CDR3 is CSANPLAGVDTGELFF. Here the CDR3 DNA reads TGCAGTGCAAACCCACTAGCGGGGGTGGACACCGGGGAGCTGTTTTTT. The V call is TRBV20-1, the J call TRBJ2-2; 11 bases align to TRBD2. Per germline, CDR1 DFQATT and CDR2 SNEGSKA (reference sequence). The length of the CDR3 is 16 residues. V gave up 6 bases and J gave up 3 bases; unmatched junction bases: 9.

This clonotype has a count of ten or more. The chain is built from TRBV5-1 and TRBJ2-7, with D perhaps TRBD1 or TRBD2 (5 bases each). Trimming shortened V by 4 bases and J by 2 bases, and 13 bases separated the two germline ends. The CDR3 covers 14 residues. In germline, CDR1 is SGHRS, CDR2 YFSETQ. CDR3 coding DNA: TGCGCCAGCAGCCCGAGCCCGGGGCCCTACGAGCAGTACTTC. This codes for CASSPSPGPYEQYF.

V is TRBV3-1 and J is TRBJ2-1; 10 bases fit TRBD2. CDR1 and CDR2 from the germline V gene are LGHDT and YNNKEL (reference sequence). J lost 6 bases, V lost 3 bases, and 14 bases had no gene match. This CDR3 is built from 18 residues. CDR3 in amino acids: CASSQSLSSSGGSNEQFF. The DNA of the CDR3 is TGTGCCAGCAGCCAGTCCCTCTCCTCTAGCGGGGGAAGCAATGAGCAGTTCTTC.

This clonotype appeared many times. The chain carries TRBV5-1 and TRBJ2-2; the D gene is possibly TRBD2 (5 bases). V was clipped by 4 bases and J by 0 bases, with 7 bases between them. Germline V gene sequence: CDR1 SGHRS, CDR2 YFSETQ. The CDR3 sequence is 14 residues long. CDR3 in amino acids: CASSRRANTGELFF. The CDR3, as DNA: TGCGCCAGCAGCCGGCGGGCGAACACCGGGGAGCTGTTTTTT.

This clonotype was counted between two and nine times. This chain connects TRBV7-9 to TRBJ1-6; D uncertain. The CDR3 consists of 16 residues. Trimming removed 2 bases from V and 6 bases from J, with 14 bases in between. CDR1 SEHNR and CDR2 FQNEAQ come from the germline V gene (reference sequence). This CDR3 is CASSLWLRQSNSPLHF. In DNA form, the CDR3 reads TGTGCCAGCAGCTTATGGCTACGGCAGAGTAATTCACCCCTCCACTTT.

This clonotype has ten or more counts. V is TRBV5-1 and J is TRBJ2-1, with D possibly TRBD1 on 6 matching bases. Trimming removed 1 base from V and 6 bases from J, with 11 bases in between. The CDR3 loop spans 14 amino acids. Germline lookup yields CDR1 SGHRS and CDR2 YFSETQ. The CDR3 region has the DNA TGCGCCAGCAGCTTGTTACAGGGTACCAATGAGCAGTTCTTC. Amino acids: CASSLLQGTNEQFF. Based on the CDR3 plus reference TRBV5-1 and TRBJ2-1, the full variable domain is KAGVTQTPRYLIKTRGQQVTLSCSPISGHRSVSWYQQTPGQGLQFLFEYFSETQRNKGNFPGRFSGRQFSNSRSEMNVSTLELGDSALYLCASSLLQGTNEQFFGPGTRLTVL.

The sample holds many counts of this clonotype. V is TRBV5-1 and J is TRBJ2-7, with 8 bases fitting TRBD2. After removal of 0 bases from V and 3 bases from J, the junction contained 2 bases not matched to a gene. This CDR3 has 14 amino acids. Germline loops: CDR1 SGHRS, CDR2 YFSETQ. CDR3 amino acids: CASSLVAGSYEQYF. CDR3 sequence (DNA): TGCGCCAGCAGCTTGGTAGCGGGGAGCTACGAGCAGTACTTC.

This clonotype was recorded many times. The chain couples TRBV28 to TRBJ2-3, with D tentatively TRBD2 (6 bases). CDR1 is MDHEN and CDR2 is SYDVKM in the germline V gene. Trimming took 3 bases from V and 1 from J, leaving 14 bases between them. The CDR3 spans 16 residues. CDR3 residues: CASSFGRHSGTDTQYF. The DNA for the CDR3 is TGTGCCAGCAGTTTTGGGAGGCATTCAGGCACAGATACGCAGTATTTT.

This clonotype was seen ten or more times. The chain uses TRBV2 and TRBJ1-2; 7 bases map to TRBD1. There are 18 residues in the CDR3. The J segment lost 0 bases and the V segment lost 5 bases, leaving 15 bases of the junction unmatched. Germline V CDR1 and CDR2: SNHLY, FYNNEI. CDR3 nucleotides: TGTGCCAGCAGTCGTGGACAGGTGACAGGAGTTTCTAACTATGGCTACACCTTC. Protein product: CASSRGQVTGVSNYGYTF. Filled out from reference TRBV2 and TRBJ1-2, the complete variable domain reads EPEVTQTPSHQVTQMGQEVILRCVPISNHLYFYWYRQILGQKVEFLVSFYNNEISEKSEIFDDQFSVERPDGSNFTLKIRSTKLEDSAMYFCASSRGQVTGVSNYGYTFGSGTRLTVV.

This clonotype was recorded at least ten times. The chain couples TRBV9 to TRBJ2-7; 8 nucleotides line up with TRBD2. Germline values: CDR1 SGDLS, CDR2 YYNGEE. J lost 0 bases, V lost 4 bases, and 3 bases had no gene match. This CDR3 contains 14 residues. The CDR3 spells CASSLGLASYEQYF. The DNA of the CDR3 is TGTGCCAGCAGCCTAGGACTAGCCTCCTACGAGCAGTACTTC.

A few counts support this clonotype. Here the CDR3 reads CSARRGRGGTDTQYF. The CDR3 bases are TGCAGTGCTAGGAGGGGGCGGGGGGGCACAGATACGCAGTATTTT. The chain links TRBV20-1 to TRBJ2-3; possibly TRBD2 for D (8 bases). The germline V gene has CDR1 DFQATT and CDR2 SNEGSKA (reference sequence). CDR3 size: 15 residues. The V gene lost 3 bases and the J gene lost 1 base, with 14 bases spanning the gap.

In its sample, this clonotype was seen many times. The chain recombines TRBV5-1 with TRBJ2-7; TRBD1 agrees at 12 bases. CDR1 and CDR2 (germline): SGHRS, YFSETQ. The V and J ends lost 4 bases and 6 bases, in that order; junction bases with no gene match: 14. This CDR3 contains 17 residues. CDR3 region: CASSTFHRDRGQVEQYF. The CDR3, as DNA: TGCGCCAGCAGCACATTTCACCGGGACAGGGGGCAGGTCGAGCAGTACTTC.

This clonotype has more than one count but fewer than ten. J is TRBJ2-5 and V is TRBV25-1, with TRBD2 identical over 9 bases. The CDR3 length is 16 residues. Germline-derived CDR1 and CDR2 are MGHDK and SYGVNS. The junction had 12 bases not matched to a gene; V was cut back by 5 bases and J by 5 bases. The DNA for the CDR3 is TGTGCCAGCAGTCACCTCACAGGGGCGGGAGGGGAGACCCAGTACTTC. Translated: CASSHLTGAGGETQYF.

This clonotype was counted ten times or more. The J gene is TRBJ2-7, the V gene TRBV29-1, with unresolved D. Trimming took off 6 bases at V and 7 bases at J, with 13 bases between the two ends. The CDR3 runs to 11 residues. Per the germline V gene, CDR1 is SQVTM and CDR2 is ANQGSEA. This chain's CDR3 is CSVTKAGEQYF. CDR3 nucleotides: TGCAGCGTGACCAAGGCAGGAGAGCAGTACTTC.

This clonotype was counted ten times or more. The chain combines TRBV15 with TRBJ2-1; 7 bases are a match to TRBD1. The CDR3 is made up of 16 amino acids. Germline V CDR1 and CDR2: LNHNV, YYDKDF (reference sequence). V was clipped by 6 bases and J by 4 bases; unmatched bases: 12. The CDR3 region is CATSSLQGRRYNEQFF. The CDR3 bases are TGTGCCACCAGTTCACTACAGGGGCGAAGGTACAATGAGCAGTTCTTC.

This clonotype appeared many times. The chain carries TRBV9 and TRBJ2-7; possibly TRBD1 or TRBD2 for D (5 bases each). Germline-derived CDR1 and CDR2 are SGDLS and YYNGEE. The CDR3 sequence is 17 residues long. Trimming shortened V by 0 bases and J by 7 bases, and 23 bases separated the two germline ends. CDR3 nucleotides: TGTGCCAGCAGCGTAGGGTCAGTCGGGGCCAAGTATGGTGAGCAGTACTTC. Translation gives CASSVGSVGAKYGEQYF.

This clonotype has a count of ten or more. V gene TRBV4-2 combines with J gene TRBJ2-5; 9 bases are a match to TRBD2. The CDR3 is 16 amino acids. After removal of 0 bases from V and 4 bases from J, the junction contained 6 bases not matched to a gene. Germline V gives CDR1 LGHNA, CDR2 YNFKEQ. This CDR3 reads CASSQEGGGARETQYF. DNA of the CDR3: TGTGCCAGCAGCCAAGAGGGCGGGGGGGCCCGAGAGACCCAGTACTTC.

This clonotype was seen many times. The gene calls are TRBV5-8 and TRBJ2-2; D might be TRBD1 (6 bases). Trimming shortened V by 4 bases and J by 0 bases, and 13 bases separated the two germline ends. CDR3 length equals 16 residues. Germline loops: CDR1 SGHTS, CDR2 YDEGEE. The CDR3 spells CASSHLQGPNTGELFF. For the CDR3, the DNA is TGTGCCAGCAGCCACTTGCAGGGGCCGAACACCGGGGAGCTGTTTTTT.

This chain joins TRBV20-1 and TRBJ2-7; 10 bases fit TRBD1. V was clipped by 3 bases and J by 6 bases; unmatched bases: 14. CDR1 and CDR2 from the germline V gene are DFQATT and SNEGSKA (reference sequence). CDR3 length: 16 amino acids. CDR3 residues: CSARIPGTGVGSEQYF. The CDR3, as DNA: TGCAGTGCTAGGATCCCCGGGACAGGGGTTGGAAGCGAGCAGTACTTC.